This TCR beta chain was obtained from a study of Ad26.COV2.S vaccination and SARS-CoV-2 variants. Regarding the study as a whole: Placebo recipients showed lower spike-specific TCR breadth than vaccinees. An underestimation of total T cell responses may have resulted from the TCR breadth and depth analyses.

The method was immunoSEQ multiplex PCR; TCRdb's version includes in-frame clones alone and lacks a portion of them. The sample includes nearly 95,000 clones, around 82% seen only once; the top ten take about 15%. Turning to this clone: The antigen is undetermined.

The CDR3 covers 15 residues. Trimming shortened V by 2 bases and J by 2 bases, and 9 bases separated the two germline ends. Germline CDR1 and CDR2: MNHGY and SAAAGT. This TCR came from a human donor who had recovered from COVID-19. This specimen consisted of peripheral blood, obtained after recovery from COVID-19. The rearrangement uses TRBV6-8 and TRBJ2-2; the D is unclear. CDR3 nucleotides: TGTGCCAGCAGTTACACTAATCTAAACACCGGGGAGCTGTTTTTT. Protein: CASSYTNLNTGELFF.